This T cell receptor beta chain is from a study of tumor-infiltrating lymphocytes in glioblastoma multiforme. Study findings and constraints: Clone frequencies may be distorted by unequal TCR transcripts per cell. No surface-marker sorting into functional T cell subtypes was done.

Looked up from germline, CDR1 is SGHAT and CDR2 is FQNNGV. This CDR3 has 15 amino acids. TCRB libraries came from RNA via three nested multiplex PCR rounds. No unique molecular identifiers were described for these TCRB libraries. TCRdb reprocessed the multiplex PCR reads with MiXCR, giving one entry per CDR3 protein. The sample records about 9,000 distinct CDR3 sequences, 60% to 80% being singletons. About this clonotype: Antigen: not known. One end of the junction varies from germline; a read error may be responsible.

The specimen was brain tumor tissue. The TCR was taken from a male donor with glioblastoma. This rearrangement joins TRBV11-2 to TRBJ2-7, with D perhaps matching TRBD2 (7 bases). Here the CDR3 DNA reads TGTACCAGCAGCTTAGATAAGGGGGGGAGATACGAACAGTACTTC. This codes for CTSSLDKGGRYEQYF.